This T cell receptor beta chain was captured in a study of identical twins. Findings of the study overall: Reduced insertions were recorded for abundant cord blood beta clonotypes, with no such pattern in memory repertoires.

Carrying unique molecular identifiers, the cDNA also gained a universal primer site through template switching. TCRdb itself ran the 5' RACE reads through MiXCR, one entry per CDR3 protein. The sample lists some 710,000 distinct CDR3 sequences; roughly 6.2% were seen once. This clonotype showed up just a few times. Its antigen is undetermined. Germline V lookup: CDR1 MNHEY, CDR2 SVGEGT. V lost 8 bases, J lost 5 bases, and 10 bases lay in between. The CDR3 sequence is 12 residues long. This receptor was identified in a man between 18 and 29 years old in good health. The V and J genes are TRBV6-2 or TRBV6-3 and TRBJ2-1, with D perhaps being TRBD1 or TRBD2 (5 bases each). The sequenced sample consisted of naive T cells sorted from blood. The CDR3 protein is CASRDLNNEQFF. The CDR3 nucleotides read TGTGCCAGCCGGGACCTTAACAATGAGCAGTTCTTC.